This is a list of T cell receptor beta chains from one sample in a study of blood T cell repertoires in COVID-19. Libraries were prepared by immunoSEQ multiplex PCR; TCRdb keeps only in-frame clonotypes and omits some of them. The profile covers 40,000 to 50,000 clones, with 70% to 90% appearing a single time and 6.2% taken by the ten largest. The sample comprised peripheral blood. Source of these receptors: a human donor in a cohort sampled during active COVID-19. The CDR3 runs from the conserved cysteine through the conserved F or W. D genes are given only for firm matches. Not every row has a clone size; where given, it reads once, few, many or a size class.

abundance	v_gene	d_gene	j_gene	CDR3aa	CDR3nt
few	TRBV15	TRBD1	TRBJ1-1	CATSRDLRGRNTEAFF	TGTGCCACCAGCAGAGACCTCAGGGGGCGAAATACTGAAGCTTTCTTT
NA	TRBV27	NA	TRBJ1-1	CASSLFARDTEAFF	TGTGCCAGCAGTTTATTCGCCAGGGACACTGAAGCTTTCTTT
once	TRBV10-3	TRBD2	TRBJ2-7	CAIRGGGGAPYF	TGTGCCATCAGAGGTGGCGGGGGGGCGCCGTACTTC
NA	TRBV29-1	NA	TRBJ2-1	CSASRGSEQFF	TGCAGCGCCAGCAGGGGATCCGAGCAGTTCTTC
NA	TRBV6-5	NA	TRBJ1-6	CASRPGQLNSPLHF	TGTGCCAGCAGACCCGGACAGTTAAATTCACCCCTCCACTTT
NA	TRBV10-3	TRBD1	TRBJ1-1	CAITEQGAGGTEAFF	TGTGCCATCACTGAACAGGGGGCTGGAGGCACTGAAGCTTTCTTT
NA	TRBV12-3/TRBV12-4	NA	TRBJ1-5	CASSFGRPQPQHF	TGTGCCAGCAGTTTCGGCAGGCCGCAGCCCCAGCATTTT
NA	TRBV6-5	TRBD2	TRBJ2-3	CASSYWAGEVADTQYF	TGTGCCAGCAGTTACTGGGCGGGAGAGGTCGCAGATACGCAGTATTTT
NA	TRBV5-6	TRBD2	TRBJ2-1	CASSEGLAGGPGNEQFF	TGTGCCAGCAGCGAAGGACTAGCGGGGGGGCCCGGGAATGAGCAGTTCTTC
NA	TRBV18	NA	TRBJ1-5	CASSQQGPNQPQHF	TGTGCCAGCTCACAACAGGGCCCAAATCAGCCCCAGCATTTT
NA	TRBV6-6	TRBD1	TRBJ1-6	CASSRPYEGANSPLHF	TGTGCCAGCAGCCGCCCTTACGAGGGGGCGAATTCACCCCTCCACTTT
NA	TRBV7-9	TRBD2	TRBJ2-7	CASSRGGERVDEQYF	TGTGCCAGCAGCCGGGGGGGGGAGCGGGTAGACGAGCAGTACTTC
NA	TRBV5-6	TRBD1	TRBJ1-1	CASSLRGPGTEAFF	TGTGCCAGCAGCTTAAGGGGGCCGGGCACTGAAGCTTTCTTT
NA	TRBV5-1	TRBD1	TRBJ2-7	CASSSGQGSTYEQYF	TGCGCCAGCAGCAGCGGACAGGGGTCAACCTACGAGCAGTACTTC
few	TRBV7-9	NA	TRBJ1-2	CASSSSGSGGGYTF	TGTGCCAGCAGCTCATCAGGGAGCGGGGGTGGCTACACCTTC
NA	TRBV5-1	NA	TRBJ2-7	CASSLVVASSYEQYF	TGCGCCAGCAGCTTGGTTGTAGCCAGCTCCTACGAGCAGTACTTC
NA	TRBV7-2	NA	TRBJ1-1	CASSLEVDYTEAFF	TGTGCCAGCAGCTTAGAAGTGGACTACACTGAAGCTTTCTTT
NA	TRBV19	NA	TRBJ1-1	CASSPGGGTEAFF	TGTGCCAGTAGTCCGGGCGGGGGCACTGAAGCTTTCTTT
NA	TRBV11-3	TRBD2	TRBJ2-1	CASSQGTSREDEQFF	TGTGCCAGCAGCCAAGGGACTAGCCGAGAAGATGAGCAGTTCTTC
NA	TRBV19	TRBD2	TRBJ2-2	CASTIFSGVPTGELFF	TGTGCCAGTACCATTTTCAGCGGGGTACCCACCGGGGAGCTGTTTTTT
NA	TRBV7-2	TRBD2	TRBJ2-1	CASSHGTSRNEQFF	TGTGCCAGCAGCCACGGGACTAGTCGCAATGAGCAGTTCTTC
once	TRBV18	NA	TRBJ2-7	CASSPNRGGLYEQYF	TGTGCCAGCTCTCCCAACAGGGGGGGCCTCTACGAGCAGTACTTC
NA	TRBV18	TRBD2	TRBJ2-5	CASSPPGSGGARETQYF	TGTGCCAGCTCACCACCCGGTAGCGGGGGGGCCCGGGAGACCCAGTACTTC
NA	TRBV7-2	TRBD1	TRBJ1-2	CASSLGTGTLTSGYTF	TGTGCCAGCAGCTTGGGGACAGGGACTCTAACGAGCGGCTACACCTTC
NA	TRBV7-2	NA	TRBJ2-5	CASSLEQGLYQETQYF	TGTGCCAGCAGCTTAGAACAGGGCTTGTACCAAGAGACCCAGTACTTC
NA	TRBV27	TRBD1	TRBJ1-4	CASGTGRLATNEKLFF	TGTGCATCCGGGACAGGGAGATTGGCAACTAATGAAAAACTGTTTTTT
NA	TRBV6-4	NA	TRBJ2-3	CASSDGGAGTDTQYF	TGTGCCAGCTCCGATGGGGGGGCAGGCACAGATACGCAGTATTTT
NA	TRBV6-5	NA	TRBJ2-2	CASSYRGGELFF	TGTGCCAGCAGTTACAGAGGCGGGGAGCTGTTTTTT
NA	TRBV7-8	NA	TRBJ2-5	CASSLARRFGETQYF	TGTGCCAGCAGCTTAGCGCGGCGGTTTGGGGAGACCCAGTACTTC
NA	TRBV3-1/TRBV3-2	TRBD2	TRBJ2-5	CASSQEGGLAGTEVGTQYF	TGTGCCAGCAGCCAAGAGGGGGGACTAGCGGGGACGGAGGTAGGGACCCAGTACTTC
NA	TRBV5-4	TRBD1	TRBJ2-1	CASSSELSPGQGKNEQFF	TGTGCCAGCAGCTCGGAACTCTCTCCGGGACAGGGGAAGAATGAGCAGTTCTTC
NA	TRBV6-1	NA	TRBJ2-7	CASSEVMLDSDEQYF	TGTGCCAGCAGTGAAGTTATGTTGGATAGCGACGAGCAGTACTTC
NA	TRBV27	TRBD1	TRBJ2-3	CASNWDRGLTDTQYF	TGTGCCAGCAATTGGGACAGGGGGCTCACAGATACGCAGTATTTT
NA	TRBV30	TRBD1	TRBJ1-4	CAWGLQGVNEKLFF	TGTGCCTGGGGGCTCCAGGGGGTTAATGAAAAACTGTTTTTT